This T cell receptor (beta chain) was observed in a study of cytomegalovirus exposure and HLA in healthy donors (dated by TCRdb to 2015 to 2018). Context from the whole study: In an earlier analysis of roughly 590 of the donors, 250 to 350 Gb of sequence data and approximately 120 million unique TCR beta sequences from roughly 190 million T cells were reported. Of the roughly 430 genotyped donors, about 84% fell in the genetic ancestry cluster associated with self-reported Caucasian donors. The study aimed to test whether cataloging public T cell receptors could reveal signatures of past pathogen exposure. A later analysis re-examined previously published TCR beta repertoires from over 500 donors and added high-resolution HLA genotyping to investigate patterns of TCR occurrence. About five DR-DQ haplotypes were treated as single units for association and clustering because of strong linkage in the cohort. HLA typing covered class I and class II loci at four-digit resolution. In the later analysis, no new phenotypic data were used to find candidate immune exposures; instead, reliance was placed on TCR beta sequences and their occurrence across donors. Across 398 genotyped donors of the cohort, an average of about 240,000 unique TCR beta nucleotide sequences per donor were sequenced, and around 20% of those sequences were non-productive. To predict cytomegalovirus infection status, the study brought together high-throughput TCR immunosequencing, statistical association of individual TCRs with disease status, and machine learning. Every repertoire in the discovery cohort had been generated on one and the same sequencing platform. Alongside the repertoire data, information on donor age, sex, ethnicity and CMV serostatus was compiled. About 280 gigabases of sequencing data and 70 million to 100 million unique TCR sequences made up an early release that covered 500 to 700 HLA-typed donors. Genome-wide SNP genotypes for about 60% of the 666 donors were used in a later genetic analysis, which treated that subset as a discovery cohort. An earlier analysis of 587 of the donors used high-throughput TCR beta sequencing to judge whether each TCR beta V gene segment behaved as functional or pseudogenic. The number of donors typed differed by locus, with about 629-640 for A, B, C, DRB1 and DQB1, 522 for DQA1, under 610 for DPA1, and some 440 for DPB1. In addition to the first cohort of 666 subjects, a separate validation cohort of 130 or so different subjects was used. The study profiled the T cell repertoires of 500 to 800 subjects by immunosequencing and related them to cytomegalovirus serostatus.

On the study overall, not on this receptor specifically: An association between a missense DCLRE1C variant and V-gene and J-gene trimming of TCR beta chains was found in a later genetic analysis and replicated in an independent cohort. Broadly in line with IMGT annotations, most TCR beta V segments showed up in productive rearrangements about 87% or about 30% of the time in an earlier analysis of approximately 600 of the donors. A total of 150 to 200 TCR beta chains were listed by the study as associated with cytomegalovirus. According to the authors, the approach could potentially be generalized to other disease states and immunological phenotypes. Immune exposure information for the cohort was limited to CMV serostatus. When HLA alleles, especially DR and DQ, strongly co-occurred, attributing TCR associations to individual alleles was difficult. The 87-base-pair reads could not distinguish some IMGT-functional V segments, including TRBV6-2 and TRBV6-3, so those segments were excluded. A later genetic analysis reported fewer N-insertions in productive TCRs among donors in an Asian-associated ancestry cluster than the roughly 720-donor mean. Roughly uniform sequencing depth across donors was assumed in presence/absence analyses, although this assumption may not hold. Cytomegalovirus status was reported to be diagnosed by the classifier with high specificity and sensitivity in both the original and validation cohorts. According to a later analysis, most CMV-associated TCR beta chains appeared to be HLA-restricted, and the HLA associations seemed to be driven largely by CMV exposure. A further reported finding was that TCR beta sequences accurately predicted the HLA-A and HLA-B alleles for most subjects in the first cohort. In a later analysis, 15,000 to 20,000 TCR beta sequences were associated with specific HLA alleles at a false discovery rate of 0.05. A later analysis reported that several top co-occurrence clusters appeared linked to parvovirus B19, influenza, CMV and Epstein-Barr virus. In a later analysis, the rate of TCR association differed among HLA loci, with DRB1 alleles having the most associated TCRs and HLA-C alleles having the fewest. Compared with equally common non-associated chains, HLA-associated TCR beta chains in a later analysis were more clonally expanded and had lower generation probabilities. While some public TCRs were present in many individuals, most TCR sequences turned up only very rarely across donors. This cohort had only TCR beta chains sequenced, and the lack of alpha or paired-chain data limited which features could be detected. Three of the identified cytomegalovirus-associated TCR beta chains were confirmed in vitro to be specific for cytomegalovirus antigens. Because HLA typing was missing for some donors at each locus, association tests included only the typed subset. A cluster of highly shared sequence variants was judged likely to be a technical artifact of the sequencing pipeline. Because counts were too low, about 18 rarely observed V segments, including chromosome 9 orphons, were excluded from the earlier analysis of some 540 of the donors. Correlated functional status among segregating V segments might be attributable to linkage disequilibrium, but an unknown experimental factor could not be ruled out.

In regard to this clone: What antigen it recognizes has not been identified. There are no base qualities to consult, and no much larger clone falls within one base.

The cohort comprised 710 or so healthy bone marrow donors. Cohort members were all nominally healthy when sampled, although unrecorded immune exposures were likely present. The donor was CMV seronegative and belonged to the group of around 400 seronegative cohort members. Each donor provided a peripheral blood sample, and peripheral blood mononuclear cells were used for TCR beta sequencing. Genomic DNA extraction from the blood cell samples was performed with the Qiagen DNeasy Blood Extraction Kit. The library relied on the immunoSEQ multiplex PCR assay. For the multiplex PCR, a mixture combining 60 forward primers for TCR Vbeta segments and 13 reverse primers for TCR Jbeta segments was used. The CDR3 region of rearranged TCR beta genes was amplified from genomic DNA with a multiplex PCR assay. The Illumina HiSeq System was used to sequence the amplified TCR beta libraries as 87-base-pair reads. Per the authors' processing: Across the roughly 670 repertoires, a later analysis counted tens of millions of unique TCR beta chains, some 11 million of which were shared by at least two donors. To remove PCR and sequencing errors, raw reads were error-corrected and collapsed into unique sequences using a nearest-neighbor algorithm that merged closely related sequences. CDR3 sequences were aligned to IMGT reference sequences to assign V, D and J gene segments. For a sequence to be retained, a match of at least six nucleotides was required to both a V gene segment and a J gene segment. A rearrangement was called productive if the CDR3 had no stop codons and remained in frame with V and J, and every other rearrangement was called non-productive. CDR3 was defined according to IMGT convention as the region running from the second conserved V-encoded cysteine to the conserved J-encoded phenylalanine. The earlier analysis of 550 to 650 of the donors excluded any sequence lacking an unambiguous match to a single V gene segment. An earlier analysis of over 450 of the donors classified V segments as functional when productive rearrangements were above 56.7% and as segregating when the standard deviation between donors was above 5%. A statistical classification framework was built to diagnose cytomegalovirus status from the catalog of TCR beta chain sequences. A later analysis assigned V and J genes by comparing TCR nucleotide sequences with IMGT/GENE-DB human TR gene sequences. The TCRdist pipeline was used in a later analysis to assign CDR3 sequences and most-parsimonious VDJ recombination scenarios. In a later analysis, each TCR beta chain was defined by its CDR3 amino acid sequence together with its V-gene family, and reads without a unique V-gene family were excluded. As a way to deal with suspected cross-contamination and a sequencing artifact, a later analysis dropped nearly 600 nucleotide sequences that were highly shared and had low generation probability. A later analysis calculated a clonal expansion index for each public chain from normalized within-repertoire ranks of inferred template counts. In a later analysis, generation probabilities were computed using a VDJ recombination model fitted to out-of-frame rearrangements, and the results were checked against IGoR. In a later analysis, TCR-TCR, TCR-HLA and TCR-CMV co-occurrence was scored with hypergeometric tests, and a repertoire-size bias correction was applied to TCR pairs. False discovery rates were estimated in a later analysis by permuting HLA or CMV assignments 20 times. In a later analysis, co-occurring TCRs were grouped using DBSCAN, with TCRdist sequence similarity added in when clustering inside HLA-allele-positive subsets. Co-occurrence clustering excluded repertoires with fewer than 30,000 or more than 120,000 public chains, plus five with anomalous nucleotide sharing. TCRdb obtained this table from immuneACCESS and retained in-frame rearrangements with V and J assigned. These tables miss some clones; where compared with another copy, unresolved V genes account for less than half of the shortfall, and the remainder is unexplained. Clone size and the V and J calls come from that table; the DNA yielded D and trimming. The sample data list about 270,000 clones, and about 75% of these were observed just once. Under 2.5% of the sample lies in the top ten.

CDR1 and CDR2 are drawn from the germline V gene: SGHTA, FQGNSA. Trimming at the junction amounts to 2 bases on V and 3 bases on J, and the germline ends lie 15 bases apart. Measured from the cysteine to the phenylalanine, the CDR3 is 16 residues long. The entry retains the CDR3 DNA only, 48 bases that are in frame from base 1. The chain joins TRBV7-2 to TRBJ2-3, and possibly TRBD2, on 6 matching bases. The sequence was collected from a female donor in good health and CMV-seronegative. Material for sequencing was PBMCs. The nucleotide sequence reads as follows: TGTGCCAGCAGCTTAAGGCGGGAATGGGGGACAGATACGCAGTATTTT. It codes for CASSLRREWGTDTQYF.